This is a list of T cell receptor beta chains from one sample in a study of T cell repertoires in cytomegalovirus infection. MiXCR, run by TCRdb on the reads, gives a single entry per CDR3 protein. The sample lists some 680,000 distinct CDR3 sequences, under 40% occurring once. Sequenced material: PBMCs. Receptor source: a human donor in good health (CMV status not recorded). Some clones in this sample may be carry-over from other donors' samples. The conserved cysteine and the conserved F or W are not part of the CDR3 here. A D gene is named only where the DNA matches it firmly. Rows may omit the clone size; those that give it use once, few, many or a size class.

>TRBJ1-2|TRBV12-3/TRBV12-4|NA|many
ASSLEGRNGYT
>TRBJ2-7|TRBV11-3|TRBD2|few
ASSYGLDGEQY
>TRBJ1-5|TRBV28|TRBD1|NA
ASTRTGRMRNQPQH
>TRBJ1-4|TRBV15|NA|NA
ATSREVLGLNEKLF
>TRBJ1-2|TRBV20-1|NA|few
SAYRSGGYGYT
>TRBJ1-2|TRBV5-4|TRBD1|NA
ASSLGQGAASYVYT
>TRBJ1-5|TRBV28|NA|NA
SSSILPAGQGSRPQH
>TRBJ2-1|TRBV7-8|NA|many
ASSLTRNNEQF
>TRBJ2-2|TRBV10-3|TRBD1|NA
AIGSGQTKSNTGELF
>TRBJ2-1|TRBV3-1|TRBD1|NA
ASSPRGQAGRQF
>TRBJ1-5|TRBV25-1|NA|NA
ASDRGGNQPQH
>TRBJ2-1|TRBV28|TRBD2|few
ASLPGLQINEQF
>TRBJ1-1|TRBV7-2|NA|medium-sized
ASSGRVIMNTEAF
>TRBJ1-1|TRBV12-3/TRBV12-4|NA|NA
ASSLSSNPHTEAF
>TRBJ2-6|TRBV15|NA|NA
ATSRDQRVSGANVLT
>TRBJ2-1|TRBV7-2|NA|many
ASSNGQLKLGSYNEQF
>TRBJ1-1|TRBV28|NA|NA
ASSLIGLNNMVRGTEAF
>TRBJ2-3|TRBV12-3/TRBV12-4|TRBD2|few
ASTQQGGRNTQY
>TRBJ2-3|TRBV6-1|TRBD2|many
ASSPTSGGADTQY
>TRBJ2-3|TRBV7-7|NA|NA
ASSMVSTDTQY
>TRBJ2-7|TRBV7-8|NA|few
ASSPGPWTHEQY
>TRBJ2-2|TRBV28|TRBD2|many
ASSGVAGGYTGELF